The 20 T cell receptor beta chains reported below all come from one sample, sequenced in a study of response to subunit inactivated influenza vaccine. TCRdb reprocessed the RT-PCR reads with MiXCR, giving one entry per CDR3 protein. The table includes about 160,000 distinct CDR3 sequences, about a tenth detected once. The starting material was non-naive T cells sorted from PBMCs, obtained more than 35 days after vaccination. Receptors were obtained from a man aged 45-65 years who received an inactivated influenza vaccine.

In nucleotides, the CDR3 is TGTGCCAGCAGCAAAGAACTAGCGGGAGTGGATGAGCAGTACTTC. Its protein product is CASSKELAGVDEQYF. The gene calls are TRBV11-2 and TRBJ2-7, with 11 bases that match TRBD2. Germline lookup yields CDR1 SGHAT and CDR2 FQNNGV. V lost 5 bases to trimming and J lost 7 bases; unmatched junction nucleotides: 10. The CDR3 has 15 residues.

This clonotype was observed a handful of times. The gene calls are TRBV7-2 and TRBJ1-1; possible D gene TRBD1, 5 bases. This CDR3 has 15 amino acids. The germline V gene encodes CDR1 SGHTA and CDR2 FQGNSA. The germline V and J ends were trimmed by 2 bases and 1 base, with 11 bases remaining between them. Here the CDR3 DNA reads TGTGCCAGCAGCTTACACGGAGGGGCGAACACTGAAGCTTTCTTT. This codes for CASSLHGGANTEAFF.

Many counts were recorded for this clonotype. The genes are TRBV6-2 or TRBV6-3 and TRBJ2-1, with a possible D match to TRBD2 (5 bases). The CDR3 has 13 amino acids. V was trimmed by 1 base and J by 7 bases, leaving 8 bases between them. The germline V gene has CDR1 MNHEY and CDR2 SVGEGT. The CDR3 DNA sequence: TGTGCCAGCAGTTACTACCCGGGGAATGAGCAGTTCTTC. Translated, it gives CASSYYPGNEQFF.

This clonotype was found many times. The chain employs TRBV12-3 or TRBV12-4 and TRBJ1-4, with D perhaps matching TRBD1 (5 bases). This CDR3 spans 15 amino acids. Trimming pared 6 bases from V and 0 bases from J, leaving 11 bases between. The CDR3 nucleotides read TGTGCCAGCAGCCGTACAGGATCAACTAATGAAAAACTGTTTTTT. This gives the protein CASSRTGSTNEKLFF.

This clonotype appeared a few times. The chain recombines TRBV12-3 or TRBV12-4 with TRBJ2-7; TRBD1 agrees at 8 bases. CDR3 length: 15 residues. Trimming took 6 bases from V and 4 from J; bases not matched to a gene: 11. CDR3: CASSQATGARYEQYF. In nucleotides, the CDR3 is TGTGCCAGCAGCCAAGCGACAGGGGCCAGGTACGAGCAGTACTTC.

Many counts were recorded for this clonotype. The genes are TRBV27 and TRBJ1-1, with 7 bases matching TRBD1. The ends lost 3 bases at V and 2 bases at J; junction bases unmatched: 3. The germline gives CDR1 MNHEY, CDR2 SMNVEV (reference sequence). The CDR3 has 14 residues. The chain's CDR3 is CASSFAGGNTEAFF. For the CDR3, the DNA is TGTGCCAGCAGTTTCGCAGGGGGAAACACTGAAGCTTTCTTT.

This clonotype has at least ten counts. This sequence joins TRBV7-2 and TRBJ1-5; the D is unclear. Trimming took off 3 bases at V and 4 bases at J, with 7 bases between the two ends. CDR1 is SGHTA, CDR2 FQGNSA, per germline. This CDR3 spans 13 amino acids. The CDR3 reads CASSFGENQPQHF. Here the CDR3 DNA reads TGTGCCAGCAGCTTCGGGGAGAATCAGCCCCAGCATTTT.

This clonotype was detected many times. This chain uses TRBV12-3 or TRBV12-4 with TRBJ1-2; 7 bases agree with TRBD1. The CDR3 totals 13 residues. J was trimmed by 7 bases and V by 6 bases; bases with no gene match: 8. CDR3 amino acids: CASSPTGFGGYTF. The CDR3 bases are TGTGCCAGCAGCCCGACAGGGTTCGGTGGCTACACCTTC.

The genes are TRBV5-1 and TRBJ2-6, with 10 bases aligning to TRBD1. Germline CDR1 reads SGHRS; CDR2 reads YFSETQ. Trimming took 2 bases from V and 2 from J; bases not matched to a gene: 1. The CDR3 length is 16 residues. The CDR3 is CASSLGTGAGANVLTF. The DNA of the CDR3 is TGCGCCAGCAGCTTAGGGACAGGGGCTGGGGCCAACGTCCTGACTTTC.

This chain connects TRBV25-1 to TRBJ2-3; the match to TRBD1 covers 8 bases. This CDR3 contains 14 residues. Unmatched junction bases numbered 4, after V lost 4 bases and J lost 4 bases. Germline V CDR1 and CDR2: MGHDK, SYGVNS. This CDR3 reads CASSAGGKADTQYF. CDR3 in DNA: TGTGCCAGCAGTGCAGGGGGCAAGGCAGATACGCAGTATTTT.

This clonotype was counted only a few times. The V gene is TRBV4-2, the J gene TRBJ2-1, with TRBD2 matching over 12 bases. Germline V CDR1 and CDR2: LGHNA, YNFKEQ. There are 17 residues in the CDR3. Trimming took 0 bases from V and 7 from J; bases not matched to a gene: 7. Written as DNA, the CDR3 is TGTGCCAGCAGCCAAGAAGGGCTAGCGGGAGGGTTTAATGAGCAGTTCTTC. Amino acid sequence: CASSQEGLAGGFNEQFF.

There are a few counts of this clonotype. The chain has TRBV12-3 or TRBV12-4 and TRBJ2-1, with 11 nucleotides matching TRBD2. J lost 3 bases, V lost 2 bases, and 9 bases had no gene match. The CDR3 extends over 18 amino acids. CDR3 nucleotide sequence: TGTGCCAGCAGTTTATGGGCTAGCGGGGGGCTTCTCTACAATGAGCAGTTCTTC. This translates into CASSLWASGGLLYNEQFF.

Ten or more counts support this clonotype. This chain links TRBV14 with TRBJ2-2; D gene unclear. V lost 4 bases, J lost 7 bases, and 7 bases lay in between. The CDR3 is 12 amino acids. Germline lookup yields CDR1 SGHDN and CDR2 FVKESK. CDR3 protein: CASSPYSGELFF. Here the CDR3 DNA reads TGTGCCAGCAGCCCTTACAGCGGGGAGCTGTTTTTT.

The chain recombines TRBV2 with TRBJ2-3; D unclear. This CDR3 is built from 18 residues. CDR1 and CDR2 from the germline V gene are SNHLY and FYNNEI. V dropped 4 bases and J dropped 0 bases, with 20 bases sitting between them. The CDR3 region has the DNA TGTGCCAGCAGTGGGTATGCTCGGATTCTGCCTAGCACAGATACGCAGTATTTT. Translated: CASSGYARILPSTDTQYF.

This clonotype has just a few counts. V usage is TRBV7-8 and J usage is TRBJ2-4; no clear D gene. This CDR3 spans 13 amino acids. The germline V gene has CDR1 SGHVS and CDR2 FQNEAQ. The V gene lost 5 bases and the J gene lost 6 bases, with 11 bases spanning the gap. The CDR3 sequence is CASSLQEVNIQYF. CDR3 sequence (DNA): TGTGCCAGCAGCCTCCAAGAAGTAAACATTCAGTACTTC.

This clonotype was seen at least ten times. This chain connects TRBV12-3 or TRBV12-4 to TRBJ2-2; possible D gene TRBD2, 6 bases. Trimming removed 8 bases from V and 5 bases from J, with 12 bases in between. CDR3 size: 13 residues. This chain's CDR3 is CASGLGGTGELFF. In nucleotides, the CDR3 is TGTGCCAGCGGCTTGGGGGGAACCGGGGAGCTGTTTTTT.

This clonotype has only a few counts. V and J are TRBV20-1 and TRBJ1-5; 7 bases are shared with TRBD1. Germline trimming cut 1 base from V and 0 bases from J; bases unmatched to any gene: 0. The CDR3 is made up of 14 amino acids. Germline V gene sequence: CDR1 DFQATT, CDR2 SNEGSKA (reference sequence). CDR3: CSARGQGSNQPQHF. CDR3 nucleotides: TGCAGTGCTAGAGGACAGGGTAGCAATCAGCCCCAGCATTTT.

This clonotype was picked up a small number of times. The chain's CDR3 is CASSQRLATDTQYF. The CDR3 coding sequence is TGTGCCAGCAGCCAAAGACTAGCTACAGATACGCAGTATTTT. The chain recombines TRBV3-1 with TRBJ2-3; 7 bases match TRBD2. V lost 2 bases and J lost 3; bases outside the gene matches: 2. The length of the CDR3 is 14 residues. CDR1 is LGHDT, CDR2 YNNKEL, per germline (reference sequence).

This clonotype was found a few times. This chain uses TRBV28 with TRBJ2-5, with 7 bases lining up with TRBD1. The germline gives CDR1 MDHEN, CDR2 SYDVKM. The CDR3 totals 15 residues. The V and J ends lost 3 bases and 1 base, in that order; junction bases with no gene match: 5. The CDR3 is CASSFRGQSQETQYF. The CDR3 coding sequence is TGTGCCAGCAGTTTTAGGGGACAGAGCCAAGAGACCCAGTACTTC.

This clonotype has a count of ten or more. The gene calls are TRBV20-1 and TRBJ1-2; D gene unclear. V lost 3 bases, J lost 6 bases, and 11 bases lay in between. This CDR3 is 12 amino acids long. Germline lookup yields CDR1 DFQATT and CDR2 SNEGSKA (reference sequence). DNA of the CDR3: TGCAGTGCTAGTCACCACCCAGATGGCTACACCTTC. The encoded protein is CSASHHPDGYTF.